A selection of T cell receptor beta chains follows, all from one sample in a study of CD8 T cells in ankylosing spondylitis. TCRdb called the 5' RACE reads again in MiXCR, with one record for every CDR3 protein. The sample lists fewer than 650,000 distinct CDR3 sequences; roughly 12% were seen once. Source material: blood, either unsorted or a sorted T cell fraction (not recorded which). The receptors stem from a male donor with ankylosing spondylitis. CDR3s leave out the opening cysteine and the closing phenylalanine or tryptophan. Size is stated for part of the rows, as once, few or many counts, or as a class when the clone is expanded.

size,J,V,CDR3
NA,TRBJ1-6,TRBV15,ATSRKRGQGVSPLH
NA,TRBJ1-2,TRBV12-3/TRBV12-4,ASSFFTGGHGYT
NA,TRBJ2-5,TRBV9,ASSKLAGQETQY
few,TRBJ1-4,TRBV7-9,ASSDRGPNEKLF
few,TRBJ1-1,TRBV4-1,ASSKIRRGTGATEAF
many,TRBJ2-7,TRBV5-5,ASSFYGRTYEQY
many,TRBJ1-2,TRBV29-1,SALGQGDGYT
many,TRBJ2-5,TRBV12-3/TRBV12-4,ASSFSGAQY
few,TRBJ2-3,TRBV19,ASTSRTGAQDTQY
few,TRBJ2-5,TRBV25-1,ASSETGYVPETQY
many,TRBJ2-1,TRBV7-9,ASSLDEESYNEQF
few,TRBJ2-4,TRBV2,ASSESGGLAKNIQY
NA,TRBJ2-1,TRBV29-1,SVEAPGGLAGGTEQF
many,TRBJ1-2,TRBV7-2,ASSLEAGNGYT
NA,TRBJ1-1,TRBV5-1,ASLGTGGTEAF
once,TRBJ1-1,TRBV3-1,ASSHDRGKNTEAF
few,TRBJ2-4,TRBV30,AWSFQGLAKNIQY
NA,TRBJ1-4,TRBV7-9,ASSLGDGQLF
NA,TRBJ2-3,TRBV24-1,ATSVRQGAGDTQY
NA,TRBJ2-5,TRBV20-1,SAPNGASGNQETQY
NA,TRBJ2-3,TRBV6-1,ASRFGDLFTDTQY
many,TRBJ1-1,TRBV12-3/TRBV12-4,ASRPLGTAIPEAF
few,TRBJ2-2,TRBV10-2,ASSESLAGTGELF
NA,TRBJ2-7,TRBV20-1,SATTGASDYEQY
few,TRBJ2-3,TRBV6-1,ASSPPSGKRADTQY
many,TRBJ1-2,TRBV6-1,ASKPEWDGYT
NA,TRBJ2-1,TRBV7-9,ASSTGGPGEQF
NA,NA,TRBV7-9,ASSPAYEYQETQF
few,TRBJ2-1,TRBV6-1,ASRGLAGVDNEQF
NA,TRBJ1-2,TRBV11-3,ASSQLKSEGYT
few,TRBJ2-5,TRBV20-1,SARARLAEETQY
few,TRBJ2-3,TRBV20-1,SALGRDPSTDTQY
NA,TRBJ1-6,TRBV4-1,ASSHAGGGSPLH
NA,TRBJ2-4,TRBV5-6,ASSLLRVVKNIQY
NA,TRBJ1-6,TRBV20-1,SARDAAGSTINSPLH
few,TRBJ2-1,TRBV28,ASSKGLAGVREQF
many,TRBJ1-1,TRBV7-2,ASTENTEAF
NA,TRBJ2-3,TRBV7-9,ATAATQY
few,TRBJ2-5,TRBV12-3/TRBV12-4,ASSRYVGRETQY
NA,TRBJ2-1,TRBV24-1,ATSELAGTSYNEQF
few,TRBJ1-2,TRBV7-9,ASSETGRDT
NA,TRBJ1-2,TRBV5-6,ASSLWTAGYT
many,TRBJ2-5,TRBV29-1,SAGQMLQETQY
many,TRBJ2-1,TRBV4-2,ASSSQAPGLAGRNEQF
NA,TRBJ1-5,TRBV18,ASSSGTGGPNQPQH
NA,TRBJ2-1,TRBV7-2,ASSLVSSVIFNEQF
NA,TRBJ2-3,TRBV5-5,ASSFWGAGVSDTQY
many,TRBJ2-5,TRBV29-1,SVGQETQY
NA,TRBJ2-1,TRBV7-2,ASSMDPRHYNEQF
many,TRBJ2-7,TRBV20-1,SASIRVYEQY
NA,TRBJ2-1,TRBV6-4,ASSVLAGGLGEQF
many,TRBJ2-4,TRBV7-9,ASSTRDAKNIQY
NA,TRBJ2-5,TRBV5-1,ASSYGTSVEETQY
NA,TRBJ2-1,TRBV20-1,SAQPRQGRGLAGREQF
NA,TRBJ2-3,TRBV2,ASSEIAGHTDTQY
NA,TRBJ1-2,TRBV7-8,ASSLPVGGYT
few,TRBJ2-1,TRBV3-1,ASSQEVAGYNEQF